This TCR beta chain was captured in a study of blood T cell repertoires in COVID-19. Across the study: Sources were T cells, B-cell-depleted T cells, or PBMCs; the material itself was cDNA or gDNA.

This CDR3 contains 15 residues. Across about two dozen US areas, participants ranged in age from about 18 to 100 years. Per the original data handling: Amplification with reference gene primers provided the estimates of nucleated cell counts. TCRdb's table, derived via immunoSEQ multiplex PCR, lists solely in-frame clones and lacks some. V, J and clone size reflect that table, while D and trimming were determined from the DNA. The sample lists approximately 300,000 clones; under 90% were seen once. This chain uses TRBV21-1 with TRBJ2-1; whether TRBD2, the table's D call, matches the DNA was not checked. TRBV21-1 is a listed pseudogene. The sequence was collected from a woman younger than 30 who had recovered from COVID-19. Sequenced: PBMCs or T cells enriched from blood (not recorded which). The CDR3 DNA follows: TGTGCCAGCACTAAGCCTAGCGGGAGGTCGAGTGAGCAGTTCTTC. Its protein product is CASTKPSGRSSEQFF.